Below, 3 T cell receptor beta chains from the same sample are listed, as sequenced in a study of cytomegalovirus exposure and HLA in healthy donors. This PCR relied on a set of 60 Vbeta primers and 13 Jbeta primers. Only in-frame clones appear in the TCRdb table, and some are missing; sequencing was by immunoSEQ multiplex PCR. The data hold about 98,000 clones, with 75% to 85% observed a single time. The source material was PBMCs. These receptor sequences come from a man younger than 30 in good health and CMV-seropositive.

The chain combines TRBV5-6 with TRBJ2-7, with 9 bases aligning to TRBD1. The CDR3 is 16 amino acids. In germline, CDR1 is SGHDT, CDR2 YYEEEE. The V gene end was trimmed by 0 bases and the J gene end by 2 bases; junction bases not matched to a gene: 6. The CDR3 spells CASSLAGGQGTYEQYF. In nucleotides, the CDR3 is TGTGCCAGCAGCTTGGCCGGGGGACAGGGAACCTACGAGCAGTACTTC.

The chain combines TRBV9 with TRBJ2-7; TRBD2 matches at 10 bases. Losses at the gene ends were 3 bases for V and 7 bases for J; bases not matched to a gene: 16. CDR1 is SGDLS and CDR2 is YYNGEE in the germline V gene. The CDR3 length is 17 residues. The CDR3 region has the DNA TGTGCCAGCAGCGCCTTTGCTACTAGCGGGATTACAGGGGAGCAGTACTTC. Its protein is CASSAFATSGITGEQYF.

This clone was observed a few times. The chain uses TRBV6-5 and TRBJ2-7, with D perhaps matching TRBD1 (6 bases). V was pared by 0 bases and J by 1 base, with 10 bases between. Germline V gene lookup returns CDR1 MNHEY and CDR2 SVGAGI. The CDR3 loop spans 15 amino acids. CDR3 coding DNA: TGTGCCAGCAGTTACTCCCCCGGGACATCCTACGAGCAGTACTTC. It specifies CASSYSPGTSYEQYF.